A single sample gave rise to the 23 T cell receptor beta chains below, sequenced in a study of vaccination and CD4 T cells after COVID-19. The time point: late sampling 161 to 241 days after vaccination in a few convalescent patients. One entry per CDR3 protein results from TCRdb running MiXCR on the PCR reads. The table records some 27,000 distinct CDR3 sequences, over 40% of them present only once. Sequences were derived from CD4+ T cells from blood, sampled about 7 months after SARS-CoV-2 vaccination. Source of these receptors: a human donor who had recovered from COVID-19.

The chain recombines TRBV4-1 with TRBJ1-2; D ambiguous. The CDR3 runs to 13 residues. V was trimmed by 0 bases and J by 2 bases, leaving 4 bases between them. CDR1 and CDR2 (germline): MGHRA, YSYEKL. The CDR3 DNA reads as TGCGCCAGCAGCCAAGAGGAAAACTATGGCTACACCTTC. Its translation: CASSQEENYGYTF.

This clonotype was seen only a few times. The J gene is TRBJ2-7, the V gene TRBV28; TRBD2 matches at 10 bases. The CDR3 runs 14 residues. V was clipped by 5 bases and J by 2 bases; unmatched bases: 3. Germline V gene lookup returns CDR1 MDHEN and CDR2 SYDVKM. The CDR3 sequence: CASSALAGAYEQYF. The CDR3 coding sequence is TGTGCCAGCAGTGCTCTAGCGGGAGCCTACGAGCAGTACTTC.

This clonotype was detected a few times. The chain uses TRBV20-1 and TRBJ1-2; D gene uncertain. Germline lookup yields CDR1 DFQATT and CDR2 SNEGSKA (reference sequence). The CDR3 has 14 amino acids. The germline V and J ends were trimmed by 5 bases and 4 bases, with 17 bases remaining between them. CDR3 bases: TGCAGTGCTGCCGGAGAAAGGAGCAGCTATGGCTACACCTTC. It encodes CSAAGERSSYGYTF.

The CDR3 sequence is CSARTQYNSPLHF. The CDR3 nucleotides are TGCAGTGCTAGAACGCAGTATAATTCACCCCTCCACTTT. The rearrangement joins TRBV20-1 to TRBJ1-6; the D is unclear. This CDR3 has 13 residues. In germline, CDR1 is DFQATT, CDR2 SNEGSKA (reference sequence). V was clipped by 2 bases and J by 4 bases, with 6 bases between them.

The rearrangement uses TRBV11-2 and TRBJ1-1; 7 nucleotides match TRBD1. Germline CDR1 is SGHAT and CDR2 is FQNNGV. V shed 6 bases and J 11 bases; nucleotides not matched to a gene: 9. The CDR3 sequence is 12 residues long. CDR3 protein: CASSPGGFDAFF. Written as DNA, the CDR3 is TGTGCCAGCAGTCCAGGGGGTTTCGACGCTTTCTTT.

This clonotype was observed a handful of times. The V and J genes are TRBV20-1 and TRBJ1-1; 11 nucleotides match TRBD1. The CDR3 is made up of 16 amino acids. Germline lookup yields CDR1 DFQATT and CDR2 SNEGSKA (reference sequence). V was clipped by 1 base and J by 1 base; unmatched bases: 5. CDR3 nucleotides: TGCAGTGCTAGAGTCGGCGGGACAGGGGGGAACACTGAAGCTTTCTTT. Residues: CSARVGGTGGNTEAFF.

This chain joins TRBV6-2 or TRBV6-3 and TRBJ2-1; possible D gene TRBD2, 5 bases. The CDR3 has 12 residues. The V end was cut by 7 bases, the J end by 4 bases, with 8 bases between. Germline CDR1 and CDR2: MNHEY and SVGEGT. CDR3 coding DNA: TGTGCCAGCACGCAGCGGTACAATGAGCAGTTCTTC. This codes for CASTQRYNEQFF.

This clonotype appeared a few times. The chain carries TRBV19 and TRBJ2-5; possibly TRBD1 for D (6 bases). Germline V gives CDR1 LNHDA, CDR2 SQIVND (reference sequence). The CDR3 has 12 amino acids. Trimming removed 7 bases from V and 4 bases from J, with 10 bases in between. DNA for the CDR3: TGTGCCAGTAAGGAGACAGGAGAGACCCAGTACTTC. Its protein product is CASKETGETQYF.

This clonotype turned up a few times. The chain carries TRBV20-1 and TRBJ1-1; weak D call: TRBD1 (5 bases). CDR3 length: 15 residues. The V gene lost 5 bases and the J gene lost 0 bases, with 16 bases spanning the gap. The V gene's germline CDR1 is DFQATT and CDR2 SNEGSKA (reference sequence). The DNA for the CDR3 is TGCAGTGCTCCCCATCGACAGAGTATGAACACTGAAGCTTTCTTT. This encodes CSAPHRQSMNTEAFF.

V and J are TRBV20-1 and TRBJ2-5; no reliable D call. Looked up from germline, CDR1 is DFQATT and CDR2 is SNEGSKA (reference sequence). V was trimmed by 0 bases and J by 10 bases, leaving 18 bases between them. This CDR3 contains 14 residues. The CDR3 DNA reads TGCAGTGCTAGAGAGGATGGGCAAAAAGCGCTCCAGTACTTC. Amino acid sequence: CSAREDGQKALQYF.

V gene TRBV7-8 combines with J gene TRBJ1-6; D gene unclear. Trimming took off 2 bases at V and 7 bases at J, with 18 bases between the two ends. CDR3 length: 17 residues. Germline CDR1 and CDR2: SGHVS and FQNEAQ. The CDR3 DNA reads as TGTGCCAGCAGCTTACTTCCACAGAGATCCGAAAATTCACCCCTCCACTTT. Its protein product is CASSLLPQRSENSPLHF.

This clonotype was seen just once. CDR3 loop: CASSHSGGISYNEQFF. CDR3 bases: TGTGCCAGCAGCCATTCCGGGGGAATCTCCTACAATGAGCAGTTCTTC. V usage is TRBV7-6 and J usage is TRBJ2-1, with D possibly being TRBD2 (6 bases). V lost 5 bases and J lost 0, with 14 bases in between. Germline-derived CDR1 and CDR2 are SGHVS and FNYEAQ. This CDR3 is 16 amino acids long.

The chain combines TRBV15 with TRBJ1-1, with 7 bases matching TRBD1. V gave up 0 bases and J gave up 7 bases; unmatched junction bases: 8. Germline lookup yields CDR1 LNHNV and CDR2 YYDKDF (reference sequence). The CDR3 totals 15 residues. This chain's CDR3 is CATSRDRDSPLEAFF. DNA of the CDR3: TGTGCCACCAGCAGAGATCGGGACAGCCCTCTTGAAGCTTTCTTT. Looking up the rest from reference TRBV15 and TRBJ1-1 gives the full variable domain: DAMVIQNPRYQVTQFGKPVTLSCSQTLNHNVMYWYQQKSSQAPKLLFHYYDKDFNNEADTPDNFQSRRPNTSFCFLDIRSPGLGDTAMYLCATSRDRDSPLEAFFGQGTRLTVV.

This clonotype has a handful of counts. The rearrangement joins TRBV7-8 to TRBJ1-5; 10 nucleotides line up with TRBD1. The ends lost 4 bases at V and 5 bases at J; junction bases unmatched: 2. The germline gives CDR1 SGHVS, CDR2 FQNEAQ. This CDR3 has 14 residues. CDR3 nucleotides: TGTGCCAGCAGCTCCGGACAGGGGGATCAGCCCCAGCATTTT. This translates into CASSSGQGDQPQHF.

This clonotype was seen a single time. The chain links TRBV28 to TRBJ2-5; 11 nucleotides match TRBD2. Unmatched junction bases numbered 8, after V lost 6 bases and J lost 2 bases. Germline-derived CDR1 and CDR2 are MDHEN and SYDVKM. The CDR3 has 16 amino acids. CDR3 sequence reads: CASREGLAGLQETQYF. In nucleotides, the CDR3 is TGTGCCAGCAGGGAAGGACTAGCGGGCCTTCAAGAGACCCAGTACTTC.

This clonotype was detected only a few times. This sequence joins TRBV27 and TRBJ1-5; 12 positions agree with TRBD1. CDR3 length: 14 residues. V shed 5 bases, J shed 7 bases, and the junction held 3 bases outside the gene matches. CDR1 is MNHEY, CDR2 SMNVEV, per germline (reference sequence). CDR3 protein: CASSRDRGQQPQHF. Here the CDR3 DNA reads TGTGCCAGCAGTCGGGACAGGGGGCAGCAGCCCCAGCATTTT.

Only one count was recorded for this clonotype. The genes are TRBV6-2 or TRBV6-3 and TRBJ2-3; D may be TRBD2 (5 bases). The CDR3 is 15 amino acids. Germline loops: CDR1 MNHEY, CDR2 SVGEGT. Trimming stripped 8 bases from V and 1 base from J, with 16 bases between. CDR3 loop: CASLSWGEGTDTQYF. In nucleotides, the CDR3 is TGTGCCAGCCTGAGTTGGGGAGAGGGCACAGATACGCAGTATTTT.

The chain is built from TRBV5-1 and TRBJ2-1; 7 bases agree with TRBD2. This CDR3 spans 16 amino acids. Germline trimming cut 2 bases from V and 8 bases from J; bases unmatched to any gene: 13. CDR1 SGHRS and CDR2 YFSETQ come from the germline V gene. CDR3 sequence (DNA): TGCGCCAGCAGCTTAGGAGCATTGACTAGCTGGGATGAGCAGTTCTTC. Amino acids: CASSLGALTSWDEQFF.

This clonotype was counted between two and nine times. The CDR3 reads CASSTGVDTGELFF. As DNA, the CDR3 is TGTGCCAGCAGTACGGGAGTTGACACCGGGGAGCTGTTTTTT. This chain uses TRBV21-1 with TRBJ2-2; the tabulated D call, TRBD2, remains unverified against the DNA. TRBV21-1 is a recognized pseudogene. There are 14 residues in the CDR3.

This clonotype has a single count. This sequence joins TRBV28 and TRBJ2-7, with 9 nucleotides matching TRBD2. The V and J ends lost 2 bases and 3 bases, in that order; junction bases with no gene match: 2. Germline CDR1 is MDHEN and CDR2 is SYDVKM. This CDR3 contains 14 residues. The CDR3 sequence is CASSLLAGRYEQYF. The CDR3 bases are TGTGCCAGCAGTTTACTAGCGGGACGCTACGAGCAGTACTTC.

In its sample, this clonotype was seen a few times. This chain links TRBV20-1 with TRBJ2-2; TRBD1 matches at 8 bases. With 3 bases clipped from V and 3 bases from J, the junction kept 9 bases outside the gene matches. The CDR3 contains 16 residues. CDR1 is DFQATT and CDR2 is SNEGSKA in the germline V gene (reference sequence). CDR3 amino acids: CSARVPGQGDTGELFF. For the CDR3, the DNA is TGCAGTGCTAGGGTACCTGGACAGGGCGACACCGGGGAGCTGTTTTTT.

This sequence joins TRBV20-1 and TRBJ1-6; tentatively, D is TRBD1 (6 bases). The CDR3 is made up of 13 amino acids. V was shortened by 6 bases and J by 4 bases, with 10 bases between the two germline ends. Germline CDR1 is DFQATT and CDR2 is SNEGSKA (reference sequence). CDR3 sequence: CSAATGYNSPLHF. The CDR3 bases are TGCAGTGCAGCGACAGGTTATAATTCACCCCTCCACTTT.

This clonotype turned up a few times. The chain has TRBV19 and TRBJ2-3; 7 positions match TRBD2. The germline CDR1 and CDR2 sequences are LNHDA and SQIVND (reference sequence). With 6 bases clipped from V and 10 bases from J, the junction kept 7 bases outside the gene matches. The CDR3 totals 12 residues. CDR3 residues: CASSTSGKAQYF. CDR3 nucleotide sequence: TGTGCCAGTAGCACAAGCGGGAAGGCGCAGTATTTT.